Presented here are 12 T cell receptor beta chains from one specimen sequenced in a study of STAT5B mutations in CD4+ large granular lymphocyte leukemia. Profiled with immunoSEQ multiplex PCR; TCRdb holds only in-frame clones, not every one. The sample has tens of thousands of clones, over 70% seen once. Sequencing was performed on CD4+ T cells from blood buffy coats. The receptors derive from a human donor in good health.

This chain joins TRBV7-9 and TRBJ2-7, with 12 bases fitting TRBD2. The CDR3 is made up of 15 amino acids. Germline values: CDR1 SEHNR, CDR2 FQNEAQ (reference sequence). After removal of 5 bases from V and 12 bases from J, the junction contained 14 bases not matched to a gene. CDR3 region: CASSPAGLAGPLLYF. In DNA form, the CDR3 reads TGTGCCAGCAGCCCCGCCGGACTAGCGGGACCACTTCTGTACTTC.

The chain combines TRBV7-3 with TRBJ2-1; tentative D call: TRBD2 (5 bases). Germline CDR1 SGHTA, CDR2 FQGTGA. V was cut by 3 bases and J by 7 bases, with 25 bases left in between. The length of the CDR3 is 18 residues. In nucleotides, the CDR3 is TGTGCCAGCAGCTTGTCCAACTGGGAAAGCGGAAGTACGAATGAGCAGTTCTTC. Protein: CASSLSNWESGSTNEQFF.

J is TRBJ2-5 and V is TRBV9, with TRBD1 identical over 7 bases. Trimming cost V 4 bases and J 5 bases; bases outside gene matches: 8. Germline values: CDR1 SGDLS, CDR2 YYNGEE. The CDR3 extends over 14 amino acids. In nucleotides, the CDR3 is TGTGCCAGCAGCCCCGGGACAGTCCAGGAGACCCAGTACTTC. It codes for CASSPGTVQETQYF.

V and J are TRBV29-1 and TRBJ2-1; 9 bases match TRBD2. This CDR3 region has 12 residues. Germline CDR1 and CDR2: SQVTM and ANQGSEA. The V segment lost 8 bases and the J segment 7 bases; nucleotides outside the gene matches: 6. The CDR3 loop reads CSSAGGWNEQFF. DNA for the CDR3: TGCAGCTCTGCGGGGGGGTGGAATGAGCAGTTCTTC.

The rearrangement uses TRBV7-8 and TRBJ2-3; 7 bases match TRBD2. Germline V gives CDR1 SGHVS, CDR2 FQNEAQ. The CDR3 extends over 17 amino acids. The V segment lost 5 bases and the J segment 0 bases; nucleotides outside the gene matches: 11. The CDR3 spells CASSGVSSGASTDTQYF. CDR3 nucleotide sequence: TGTGCCAGCAGCGGAGTCTCTAGCGGAGCCAGCACAGATACGCAGTATTTT.

The CDR3 DNA follows: TGTGCCAGCAGCGAAAGGGGGACCCCCTCCTCTGGGGCCAACGTCCTGACTTTC. Protein sequence: CASSERGTPSSGANVLTF. The genes are TRBV6-1 and TRBJ2-6; D possibly corresponds to TRBD1 (6 bases). The CDR3 runs to 18 residues. V lost 6 bases and J lost 0, with 18 bases in between. Germline values: CDR1 MNHNS, CDR2 SASEGT.

The chain recombines TRBV18 with TRBJ2-3; 10 bases line up with TRBD1. There are 14 residues in the CDR3. V shed 5 bases, J shed 6 bases, and the junction held 5 bases outside the gene matches. The germline CDR1 and CDR2 sequences are KGHSH and LQKENI. CDR3 sequence: CASSSTGGGDTQYF. The CDR3 nucleotides are TGTGCCAGCTCATCGACAGGGGGCGGTGATACGCAGTATTTT.

V gene TRBV18 combines with J gene TRBJ2-7; D is perhaps TRBD1 (5 bases). Trimming removed 3 bases at V and 4 bases at J, with 10 bases between. Germline CDR1 KGHSH, CDR2 LQKENI. The CDR3 sequence is 13 residues long. CDR3 loop: CASSPATAYEQYF. In nucleotides, the CDR3 is TGTGCCAGCTCACCTGCGACAGCGTACGAGCAGTACTTC.

This chain links TRBV4-3 with TRBJ2-1; D is possibly TRBD1 or TRBD2 (5 bases each). The V and J ends lost 6 bases and 2 bases respectively, with 14 bases between them. The CDR3 has 15 amino acids. The V gene's germline CDR1 is LGHNA and CDR2 YSLEER. The CDR3 DNA sequence: TGCGCCAGCAGGAATGGCAGGGAGCCCTACAATGAGCAGTTCTTC. This gives the protein CASRNGREPYNEQFF.

The chain couples TRBV5-1 to TRBJ2-1; D ambiguous. Per the germline V gene, CDR1 is SGHRS and CDR2 is YFSETQ. The CDR3 is made up of 15 amino acids. Trimming removed 0 bases from V and 9 bases from J, with 16 bases in between. CDR3 nucleotide sequence: TGCGCCAGCAGCTTGGAAGACGTCCTAGGTTCTGAGCAGTTCTTC. It encodes CASSLEDVLGSEQFF.

Only a few counts were recorded for this clone. This rearrangement joins TRBV18 to TRBJ2-7, with D possibly being TRBD1 (6 bases). Germline assignment: CDR1 KGHSH and CDR2 LQKENI. The CDR3 is 15 amino acids. The germline V and J ends were trimmed by 3 bases and 6 bases, with 18 bases remaining between them. CDR3 bases: TGTGCCAGCTCACCCGGAATGAGTACAGGGTTCGAGCAGTACTTC. This translates into CASSPGMSTGFEQYF.

V usage is TRBV9 and J usage is TRBJ1-4; possibly TRBD1 for D (5 bases). Trimming took 0 bases from V and 8 from J, leaving 11 bases between them. This CDR3 has 14 amino acids. Germline V gene lookup returns CDR1 SGDLS and CDR2 YYNGEE. The CDR3 here is CASSVGGAGEKLFF. In DNA form, the CDR3 reads TGTGCCAGCAGCGTAGGGGGCGCAGGGGAAAAACTGTTTTTT.